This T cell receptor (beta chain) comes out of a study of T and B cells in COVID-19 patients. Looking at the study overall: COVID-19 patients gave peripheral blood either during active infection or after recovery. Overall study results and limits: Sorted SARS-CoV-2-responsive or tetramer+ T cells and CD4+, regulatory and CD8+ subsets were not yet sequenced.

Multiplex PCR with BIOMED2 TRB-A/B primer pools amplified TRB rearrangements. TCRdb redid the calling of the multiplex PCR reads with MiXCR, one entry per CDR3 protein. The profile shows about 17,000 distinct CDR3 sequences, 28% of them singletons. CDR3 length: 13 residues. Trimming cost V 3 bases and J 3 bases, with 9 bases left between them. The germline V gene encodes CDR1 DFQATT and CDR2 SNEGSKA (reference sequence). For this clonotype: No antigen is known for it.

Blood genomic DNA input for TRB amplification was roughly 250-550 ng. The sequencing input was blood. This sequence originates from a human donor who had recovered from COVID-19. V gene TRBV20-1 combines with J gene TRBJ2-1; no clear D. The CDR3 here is CSASSPSYNEQFF. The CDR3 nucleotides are TGCAGTGCTAGTTCGCCGAGCTACAATGAGCAGTTCTTC.